This note documents a single T cell receptor (beta chain) sequence. The entry originates in a study of blood T cell repertoires in COVID-19. The wider study: Sample material is recorded as cDNA or gDNA derived from T cells, B-cell-depleted T cells, or PBMCs.

Original methodology: Amplification of reference gene primers provided the estimated nucleated cell counts. Sequencing was performed with immunoSEQ multiplex PCR; in TCRdb, only in-frame clones are kept and a portion is missing. That table gives V, J and clone size, and the DNA gave D and trimming. The sample holds 65,000 to 90,000 clones, 70% to 90% seen once. The CDR3 has 15 residues. Germline trimming cut 0 bases from V and 0 bases from J; bases unmatched to any gene: 0. CDR1 is SGHNT and CDR2 is YYREEE in the germline V gene (reference sequence). This sequence was found in a man aged 25-45 years with acute or convalescent COVID-19. This sequence joins TRBV5-4 and TRBJ2-5, with 9 positions matching TRBD1. The source material was peripheral blood. CDR3 nucleotides: TGTGCCAGCAGCTTGGGGGACAGGGACCAAGAGACCCAGTACTTC. Translated: CASSLGDRDQETQYF.